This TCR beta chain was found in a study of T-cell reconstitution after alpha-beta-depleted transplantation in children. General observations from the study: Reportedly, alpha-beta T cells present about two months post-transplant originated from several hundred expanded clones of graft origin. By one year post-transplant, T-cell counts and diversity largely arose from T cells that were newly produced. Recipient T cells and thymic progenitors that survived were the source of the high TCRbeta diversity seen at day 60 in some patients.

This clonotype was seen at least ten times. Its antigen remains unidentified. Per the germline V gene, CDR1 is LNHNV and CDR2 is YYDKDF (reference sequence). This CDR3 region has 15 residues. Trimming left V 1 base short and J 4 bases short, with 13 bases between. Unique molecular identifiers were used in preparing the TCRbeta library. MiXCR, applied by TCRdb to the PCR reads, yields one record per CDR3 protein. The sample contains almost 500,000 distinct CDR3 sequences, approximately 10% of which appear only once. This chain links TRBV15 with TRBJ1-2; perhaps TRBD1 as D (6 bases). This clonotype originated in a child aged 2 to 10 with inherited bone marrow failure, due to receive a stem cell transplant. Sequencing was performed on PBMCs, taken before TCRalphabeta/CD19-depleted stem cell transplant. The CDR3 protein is CATSRAPQGSYGYTF. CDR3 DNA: TGTGCCACCAGCAGAGCCCCACAGGGTAGCTATGGCTACACCTTC.